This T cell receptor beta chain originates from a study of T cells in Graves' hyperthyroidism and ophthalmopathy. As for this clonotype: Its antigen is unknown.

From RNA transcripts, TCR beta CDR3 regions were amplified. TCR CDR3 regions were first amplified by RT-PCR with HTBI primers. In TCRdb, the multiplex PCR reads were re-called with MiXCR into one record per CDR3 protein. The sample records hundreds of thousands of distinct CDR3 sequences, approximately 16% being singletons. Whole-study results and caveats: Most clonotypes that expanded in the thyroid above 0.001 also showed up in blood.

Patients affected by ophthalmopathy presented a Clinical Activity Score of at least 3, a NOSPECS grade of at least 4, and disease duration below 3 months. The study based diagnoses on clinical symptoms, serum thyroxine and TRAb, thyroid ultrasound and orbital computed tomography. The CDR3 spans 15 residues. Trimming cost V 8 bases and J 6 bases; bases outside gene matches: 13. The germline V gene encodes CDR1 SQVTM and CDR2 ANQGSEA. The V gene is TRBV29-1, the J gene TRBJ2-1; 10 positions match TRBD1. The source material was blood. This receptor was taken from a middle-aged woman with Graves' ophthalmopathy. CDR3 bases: TGCAGCATGATACCTTCCGGGACAGGGGTCAATGAGCAGTTCTTC. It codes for CSMIPSGTGVNEQFF.